The text below deals with one T cell receptor (beta chain). Its target is unknown. The data derive from a study of cytomegalovirus exposure and HLA in healthy donors. When sampled, the donors appeared nominally healthy, though they likely had unrecorded immune exposures. Study results and caveats: With later analysis, a missense DCLRE1C variant became linked to TCR beta V- and J-gene trimming.

Primers: 60 Vbeta forward and 13 Jbeta reverse. Sequencing was performed with immunoSEQ multiplex PCR; in TCRdb, only in-frame clones are kept and a portion is missing. The data hold 90,000 to 130,000 clones, with about three quarters observed a single time. The sequencing input was PBMCs. The clonotype comes from a woman between 55 and 75 years old in good health and CMV-seropositive.

The CDR3 nucleotides are TGTGCCAGCAGCTCGACAGGGAAGTATACCTTC. This sequence encodes CASSSTGKYTF. V gene TRBV28 combines with J gene TRBJ1-2, with 7 bases that match TRBD1. The CDR3 consists of 11 residues. Germline V gene sequence: CDR1 MDHEN, CDR2 SYDVKM. V shed 6 bases and J 14 bases; nucleotides not matched to a gene: 9.